Shown below are 8 T cell receptor beta chains from a single sample sequenced in a study of blood T cell repertoires in COVID-19. Data came from immunoSEQ multiplex PCR; TCRdb stores just in-frame clones and leaves some out. The sample contains 350,000 to 400,000 clones, around 92% of which appear only once. Specimen: peripheral blood. These receptors were obtained from a woman aged 30 to 39 with COVID-19, enrolled during active disease.

The J gene is TRBJ1-5, the V gene TRBV2, with unresolved D. Germline CDR1 reads SNHLY; CDR2 reads FYNNEI. The CDR3 contains 14 residues. Trimming removed 0 bases from V and 6 bases from J, with 9 bases in between. The chain's CDR3 is CASSEAPGGQPQHF. CDR3 nucleotide sequence: TGTGCCAGCAGTGAAGCTCCCGGCGGTCAGCCCCAGCATTTT.

The chain uses TRBV12-3 or TRBV12-4 and TRBJ1-6; D gene uncertain. V was cut by 0 bases and J by 9 bases, with 3 bases left in between. This CDR3 region has 12 residues. In nucleotides, the CDR3 is TGTGCCAGCAGTTTAGCGGCTTCACCCCTCCACTTT. This sequence encodes CASSLAASPLHF.

The chain employs TRBV15 and TRBJ1-2; 8 nucleotides align to TRBD1. Germline V gene lookup returns CDR1 LNHNV and CDR2 YYDKDF (reference sequence). The CDR3 is 14 residues long. The trim removed 5 bases at V and 4 bases at J, leaving 6 bases unmatched. CDR3 region: CATSETGAGYGYTF. The CDR3 DNA reads as TGTGCCACCAGCGAGACAGGGGCGGGCTATGGCTACACCTTC.

This rearrangement joins TRBV28 to TRBJ2-1, with 7 bases lining up with TRBD1. CDR1 and CDR2 from the germline V gene are MDHEN and SYDVKM. V lost 6 bases, J lost 8 bases, and 13 bases stayed unmatched. The CDR3 has 15 residues. In nucleotides, the CDR3 is TGTGCCAGCAGCGGGGACCGACAGGGCTTCGATGAGCAGTTCTTC. Translation: CASSGDRQGFDEQFF.

The CDR3 loop reads CASSLDPGFSYEQYF. The CDR3 nucleotides are TGTGCCAGCAGCTTGGATCCAGGGTTCTCCTACGAGCAGTACTTC. The V gene is TRBV5-5, the J gene TRBJ2-7; D may be TRBD1 (5 bases). CDR1 SGHKS and CDR2 YYEKEE come from the germline V gene (reference sequence). This CDR3 is 15 amino acids long. The V end lost 0 bases, the J end lost 0 bases, and 10 bases lay between the germline ends.

V usage is TRBV5-6 and J usage is TRBJ1-2; D perhaps matches TRBD1 (6 bases). V lost 1 base and J 4 bases, leaving 8 bases between the germline ends. The germline V gene has CDR1 SGHDT and CDR2 YYEEEE. The length of the CDR3 is 13 residues. CDR3: CASSLPDSYGYTF. CDR3 coding DNA: TGTGCCAGCAGCTTGCCGGACAGCTATGGCTACACCTTC.

The chain links TRBV7-8 to TRBJ2-1; 9 bases line up with TRBD1. The length of the CDR3 is 14 residues. Trimming cost V 3 bases and J 6 bases; bases outside gene matches: 3. Germline assignment: CDR1 SGHVS and CDR2 FQNEAQ. CDR3: CASSLDRGGNEQFF. The CDR3 bases are TGTGCCAGCAGCTTGGACAGGGGCGGCAATGAGCAGTTCTTC.

The chain has TRBV28 and TRBJ2-7, with a tentative D call TRBD2 (5 bases). This CDR3 is 13 amino acids long. V lost 4 bases to trimming and J lost 0 bases, with 7 bases between them. Germline V gene lookup returns CDR1 MDHEN and CDR2 SYDVKM. The CDR3 sequence is CASSSGFSYEQYF. The CDR3 region has the DNA TGTGCCAGCAGTTCGGGATTCTCCTACGAGCAGTACTTC.